This TCR beta chain was recorded in a study of cytomegalovirus exposure and HLA in healthy donors. The PCR made use of 60 Vbeta and 13 Jbeta primers. This table comes from immunoSEQ multiplex PCR, and its TCRdb copy is limited to in-frame clones, with some not included. This table holds about 160,000 clones, about four fifths found once. Study-level points and caveats: The study had only CMV serostatus as immune exposure information. In a later analysis, a missense DCLRE1C variant was linked to TCR beta V- and J-gene trimming.

Points on this clone: The antigen is not known.

V was cut by 7 bases and J by 15 bases, with 19 bases left in between. The CDR3 spans 13 residues. CDR1 and CDR2 from the germline V gene are MNHEY and SVGAGI. The rearrangement links TRBV6-5 to TRBJ2-6; D is undetermined. The specimen was PBMCs. This TCR came from a man under 40 in good health and CMV-seronegative. CDR3 amino acids: CASTLSAFGYLTF. The DNA for the CDR3 is TGTGCCAGCACCCTAAGTGCCTTCGGGTACCTGACTTTC.